This T cell receptor (beta chain) was sequenced for a study of T cells in Graves' hyperthyroidism and ophthalmopathy. V dropped 3 bases and J dropped 1 base, with 13 bases sitting between them. The CDR3 length is 17 residues. CDR1 is MDHEN and CDR2 is SYDVKM in the germline V gene. This clonotype was recorded many times. RNA transcripts were the template for amplifying TCR beta CDR3 regions. Researchers ran a first-round RT-PCR on the TCR CDR3 using the HTBI primer set. Via MiXCR, TCRdb re-called the multiplex PCR reads, giving one row per CDR3 protein. The sample has 300,000 to 400,000 distinct CDR3 sequences; roughly 13% are singletons.

J is TRBJ1-6 and V is TRBV28; D remains ambiguous. The TCR originated in a woman aged 55-70 years with Graves' hyperthyroidism. Material for sequencing was blood. CDR3 loop: CASSLRIQDSYNSPLHF. In DNA, the CDR3 is TGTGCCAGCAGTTTGAGGATCCAGGATTCCTATAATTCACCCCTCCACTTT.